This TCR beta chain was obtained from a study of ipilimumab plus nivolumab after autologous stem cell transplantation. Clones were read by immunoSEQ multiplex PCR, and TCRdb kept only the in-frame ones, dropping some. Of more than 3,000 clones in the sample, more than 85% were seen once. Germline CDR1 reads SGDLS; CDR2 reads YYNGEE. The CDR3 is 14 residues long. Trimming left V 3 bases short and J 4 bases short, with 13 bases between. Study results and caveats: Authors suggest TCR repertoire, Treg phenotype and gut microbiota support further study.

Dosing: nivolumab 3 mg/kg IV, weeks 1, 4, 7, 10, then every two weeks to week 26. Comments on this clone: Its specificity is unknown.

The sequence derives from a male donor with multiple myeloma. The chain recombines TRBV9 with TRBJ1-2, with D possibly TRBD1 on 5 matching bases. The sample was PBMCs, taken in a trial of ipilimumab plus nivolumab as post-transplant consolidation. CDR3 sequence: CASSAALGGYGYTF. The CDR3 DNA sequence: TGTGCCAGCAGCGCGGCCTTGGGGGGCTATGGCTACACCTTC.